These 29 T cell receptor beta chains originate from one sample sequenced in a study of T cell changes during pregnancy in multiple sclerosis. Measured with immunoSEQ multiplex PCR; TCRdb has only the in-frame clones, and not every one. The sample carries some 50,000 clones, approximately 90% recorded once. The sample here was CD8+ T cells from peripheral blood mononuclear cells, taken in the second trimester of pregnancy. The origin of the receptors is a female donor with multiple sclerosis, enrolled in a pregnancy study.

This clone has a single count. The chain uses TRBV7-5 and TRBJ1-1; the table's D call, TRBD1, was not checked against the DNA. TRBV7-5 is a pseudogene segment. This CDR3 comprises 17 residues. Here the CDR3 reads CARSFPRRQLLNTEAFF. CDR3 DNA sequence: TGTGCCAGAAGCTTCCCCCGTCGACAGCTTTTGAACACTGAAGCTTTCTTT.

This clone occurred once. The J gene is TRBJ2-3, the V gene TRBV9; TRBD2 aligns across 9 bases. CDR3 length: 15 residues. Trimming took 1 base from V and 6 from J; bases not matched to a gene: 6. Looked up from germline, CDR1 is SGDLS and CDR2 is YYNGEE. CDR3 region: CASSVHERGVDTQYF. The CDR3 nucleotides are TGTGCCAGCAGCGTACACGAGCGGGGGGTTGATACGCAGTATTTT. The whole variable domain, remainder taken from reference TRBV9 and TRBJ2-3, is DSGVTQTPKHLITATGQRVTLRCSPRSGDLSVYWYQQSLDQGLQFLIQYYNGEERAKGNILERFSAQQFPDLHSELNLSSLELGDSALYFCASSVHERGVDTQYFGPGTRLTVL.

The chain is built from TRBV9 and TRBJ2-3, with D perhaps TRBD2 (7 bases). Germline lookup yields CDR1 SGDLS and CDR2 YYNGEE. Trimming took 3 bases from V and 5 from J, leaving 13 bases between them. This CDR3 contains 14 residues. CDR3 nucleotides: TGTGCCAGCAGCGGTCGGGGGGCCGGAGATACGCAGTATTTT. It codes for CASSGRGAGDTQYF.

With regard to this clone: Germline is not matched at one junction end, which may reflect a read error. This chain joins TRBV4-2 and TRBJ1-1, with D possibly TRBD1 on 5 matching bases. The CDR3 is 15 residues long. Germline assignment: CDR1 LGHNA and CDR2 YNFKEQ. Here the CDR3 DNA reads TGTGCCAGCACCCAATACGAGGGCGGGGGCACTGAAGCTTTCTTT. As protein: CASTQYEGGGTEAFF.

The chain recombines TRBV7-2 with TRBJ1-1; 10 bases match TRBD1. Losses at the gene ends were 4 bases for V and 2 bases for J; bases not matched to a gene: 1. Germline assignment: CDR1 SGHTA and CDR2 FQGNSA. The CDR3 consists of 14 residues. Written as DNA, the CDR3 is TGTGCCAGCAGCTGGGACAGGGGAAACACTGAAGCTTTCTTT. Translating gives CASSWDRGNTEAFF.

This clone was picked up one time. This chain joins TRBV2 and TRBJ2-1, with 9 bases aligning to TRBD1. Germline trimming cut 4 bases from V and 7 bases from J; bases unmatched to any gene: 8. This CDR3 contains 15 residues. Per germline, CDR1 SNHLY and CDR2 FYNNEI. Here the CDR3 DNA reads TGTGCCAGCAGTGTACCGGGACAGGGTTCGAATGAGCAGTTCTTC. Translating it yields CASSVPGQGSNEQFF.

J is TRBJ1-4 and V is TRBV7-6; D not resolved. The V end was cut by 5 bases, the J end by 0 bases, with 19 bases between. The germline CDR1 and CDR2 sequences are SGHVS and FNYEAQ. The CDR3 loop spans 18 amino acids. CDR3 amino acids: CASSVSAGEGATNEKLFF. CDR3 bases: TGTGCCAGCAGCGTATCGGCCGGGGAGGGAGCAACTAATGAAAAACTGTTTTTT. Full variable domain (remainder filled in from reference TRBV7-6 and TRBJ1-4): GAGVSQSPRYKVTKRGQDVALRCDPISGHVSLYWYRQALGQGPEFLTYFNYEAQQDKSGLPNDRFSAERPEGSISTLTIQRTEQRDSAMYRCASSVSAGEGATNEKLFFGSGTQLSVL.

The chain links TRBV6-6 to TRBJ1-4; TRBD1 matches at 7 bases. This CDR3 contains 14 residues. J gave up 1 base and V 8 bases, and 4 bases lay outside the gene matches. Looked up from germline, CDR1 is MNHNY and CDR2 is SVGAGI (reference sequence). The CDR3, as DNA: TGTGCCAGCGGGTGGGACAGAACTAATGAAAAACTGTTTTTT. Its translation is CASGWDRTNEKLFF.

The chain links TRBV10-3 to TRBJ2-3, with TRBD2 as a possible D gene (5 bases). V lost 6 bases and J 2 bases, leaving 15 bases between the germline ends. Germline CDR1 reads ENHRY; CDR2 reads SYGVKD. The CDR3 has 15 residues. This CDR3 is CAISEARRITDTQYF. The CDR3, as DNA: TGTGCCATCAGCGAAGCCCGGAGGATCACAGATACGCAGTATTTT.

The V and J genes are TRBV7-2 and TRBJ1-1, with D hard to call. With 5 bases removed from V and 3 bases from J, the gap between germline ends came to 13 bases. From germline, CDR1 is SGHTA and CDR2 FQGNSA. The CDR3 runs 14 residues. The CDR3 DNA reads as TGTGCCAGCAGCATCACCCCAGGTCACACTGAAGCTTTCTTT. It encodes CASSITPGHTEAFF.

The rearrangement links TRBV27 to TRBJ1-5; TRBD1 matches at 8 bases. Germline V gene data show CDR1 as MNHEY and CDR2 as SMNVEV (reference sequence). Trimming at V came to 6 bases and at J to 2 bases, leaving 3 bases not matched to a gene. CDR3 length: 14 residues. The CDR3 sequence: CASRDRAGNQPQHF. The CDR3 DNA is TGTGCCAGCAGGGACAGGGCGGGCAATCAGCCCCAGCATTTT.

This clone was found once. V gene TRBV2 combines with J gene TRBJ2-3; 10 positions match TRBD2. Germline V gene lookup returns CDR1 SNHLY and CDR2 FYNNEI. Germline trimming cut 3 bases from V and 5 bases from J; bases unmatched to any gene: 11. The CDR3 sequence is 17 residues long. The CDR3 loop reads CASSEGLAGVMKDTQYF. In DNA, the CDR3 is TGTGCCAGCAGTGAGGGCCTAGCGGGGGTTATGAAAGATACGCAGTATTTT.

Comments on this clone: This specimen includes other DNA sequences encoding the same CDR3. CDR3 residues: CASSPGTGGYEQYF. The CDR3 DNA sequence: TGTGCCAGCAGTCCCGGGACAGGTGGATACGAGCAGTACTTC. The genes are TRBV27 and TRBJ2-7; TRBD1 matches 8 bases. The germline CDR1 and CDR2 sequences are MNHEY and SMNVEV (reference sequence). The CDR3 is 14 amino acids. J lost 4 bases, V lost 5 bases, and 7 bases had no gene match.

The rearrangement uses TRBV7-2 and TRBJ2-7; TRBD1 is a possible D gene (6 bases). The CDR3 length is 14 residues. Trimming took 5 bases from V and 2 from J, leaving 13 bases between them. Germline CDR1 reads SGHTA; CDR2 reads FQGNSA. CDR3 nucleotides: TGTGCCAGCAGCGGCCGGGACACGGCCTACGAGCAGTACTTC. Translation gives CASSGRDTAYEQYF.

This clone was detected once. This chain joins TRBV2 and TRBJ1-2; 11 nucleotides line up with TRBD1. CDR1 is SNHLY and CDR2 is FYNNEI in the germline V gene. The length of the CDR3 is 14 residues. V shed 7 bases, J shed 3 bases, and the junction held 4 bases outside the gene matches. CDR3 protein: CASIGTGGDYGYTF. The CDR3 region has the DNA TGTGCCAGCATTGGGACAGGGGGTGACTATGGCTACACCTTC. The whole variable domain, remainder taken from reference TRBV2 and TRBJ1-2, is EPEVTQTPSHQVTQMGQEVILRCVPISNHLYFYWYRQILGQKVEFLVSFYNNEISEKSEIFDDQFSVERPDGSNFTLKIRSTKLEDSAMYFCASIGTGGDYGYTFGSGTRLTVV.

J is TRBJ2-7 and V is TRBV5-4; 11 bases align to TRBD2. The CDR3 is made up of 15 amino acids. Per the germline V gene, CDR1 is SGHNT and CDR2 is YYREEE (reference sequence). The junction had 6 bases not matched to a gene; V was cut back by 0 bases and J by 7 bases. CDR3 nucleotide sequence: TGTGCCAGCAGCTTGGTAGCGGGGGGGCCCGGGGAGCAGTACTTC. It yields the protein CASSLVAGGPGEQYF.

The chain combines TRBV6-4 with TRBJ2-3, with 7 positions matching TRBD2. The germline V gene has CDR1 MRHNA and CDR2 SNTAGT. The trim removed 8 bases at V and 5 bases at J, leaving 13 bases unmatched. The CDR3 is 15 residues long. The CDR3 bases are TGTGCCAGCGCTAACCTAGCGGCCGGGGGAGATACGCAGTATTTT. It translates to CASANLAAGGDTQYF.

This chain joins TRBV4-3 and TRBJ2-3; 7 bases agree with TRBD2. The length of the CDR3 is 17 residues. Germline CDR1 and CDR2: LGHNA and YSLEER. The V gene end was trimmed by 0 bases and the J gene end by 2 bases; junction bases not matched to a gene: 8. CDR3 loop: CASSQDGTTFTTDTQYF. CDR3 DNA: TGCGCCAGCAGCCAAGATGGGACTACCTTTACCACAGATACGCAGTATTTT.

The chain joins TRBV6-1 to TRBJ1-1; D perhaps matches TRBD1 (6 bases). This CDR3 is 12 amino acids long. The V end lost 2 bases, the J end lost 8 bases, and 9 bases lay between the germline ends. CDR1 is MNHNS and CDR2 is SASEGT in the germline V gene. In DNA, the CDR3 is TGTGCCAGCAGTGAAATGGGGGCAGAAGCTTTCTTT. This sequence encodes CASSEMGAEAFF.

CDR3 amino acids: CASSIPEILTGELFF. CDR3 sequence (DNA): TGTGCCAGTAGTATACCCGAGATATTGACCGGGGAGCTGTTTTTT. The chain has TRBV19 and TRBJ2-2; D is ambiguous. This CDR3 has 15 residues. CDR1 and CDR2 (germline): LNHDA, SQIVND (reference sequence). V lost 2 bases, J lost 5 bases, and 12 bases lay in between.

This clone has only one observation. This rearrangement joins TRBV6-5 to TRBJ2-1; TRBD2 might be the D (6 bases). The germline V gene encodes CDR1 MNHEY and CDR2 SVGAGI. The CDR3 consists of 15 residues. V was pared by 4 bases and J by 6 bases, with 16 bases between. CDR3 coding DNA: TGTGCCAGCAGTTCCTCGGGTAGCGGCCGCAATGAGCAGTTCTTC. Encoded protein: CASSSSGSGRNEQFF.

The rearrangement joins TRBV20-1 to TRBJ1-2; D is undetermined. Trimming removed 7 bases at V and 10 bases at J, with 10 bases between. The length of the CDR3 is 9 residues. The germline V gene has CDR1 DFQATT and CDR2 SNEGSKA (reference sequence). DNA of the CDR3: TGCAGTGACCGCCGGGACTACACCTTC. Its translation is CSDRRDYTF.

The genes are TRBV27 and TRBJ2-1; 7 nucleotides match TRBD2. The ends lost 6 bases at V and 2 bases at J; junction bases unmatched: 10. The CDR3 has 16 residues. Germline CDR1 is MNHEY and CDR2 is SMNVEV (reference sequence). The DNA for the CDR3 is TGTGCCAGCAGCCCGGGGGAGGGCTTCCCCTACAATGAGCAGTTCTTC. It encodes CASSPGEGFPYNEQFF.

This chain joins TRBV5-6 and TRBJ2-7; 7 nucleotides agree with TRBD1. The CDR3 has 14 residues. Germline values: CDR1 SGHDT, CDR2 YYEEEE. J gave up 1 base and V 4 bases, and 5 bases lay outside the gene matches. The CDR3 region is CASSDPGQSYEQYF. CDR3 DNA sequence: TGTGCCAGCAGCGATCCGGGACAGTCCTACGAGCAGTACTTC.

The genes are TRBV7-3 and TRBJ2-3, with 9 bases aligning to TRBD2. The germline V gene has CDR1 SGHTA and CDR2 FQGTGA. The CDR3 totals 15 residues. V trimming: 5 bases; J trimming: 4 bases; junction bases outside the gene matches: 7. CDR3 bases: TGTGCCAGCAGCACGGGGACTAGCTCCGCAGATACGCAGTATTTT. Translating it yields CASSTGTSSADTQYF. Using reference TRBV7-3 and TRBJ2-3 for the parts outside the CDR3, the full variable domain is GAGVSQTPSNKVTEKGKYVELRCDPISGHTALYWYRQSLGQGPEFLIYFQGTGAADDSGLPNDRFFAVRPEGSVSTLKIQRTERGDSAVYLCASSTGTSSADTQYFGPGTRLTVL.

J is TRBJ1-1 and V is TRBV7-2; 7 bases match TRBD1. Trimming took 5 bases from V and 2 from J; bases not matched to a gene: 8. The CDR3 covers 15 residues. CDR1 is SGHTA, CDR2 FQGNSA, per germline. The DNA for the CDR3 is TGTGCCAGCAGCCCTGGCGTAGGGGGCAACACTGAAGCTTTCTTT. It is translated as CASSPGVGGNTEAFF.

CDR3 bases: TGCGCCAGCAGCCAAGTAGGACAGGGCCTCTACACAGATACGCAGTATTTT. Translation: CASSQVGQGLYTDTQYF. This chain uses TRBV4-1 with TRBJ2-3, with 8 bases lining up with TRBD1. V trimming: 1 base; J trimming: 2 bases; junction bases outside the gene matches: 8. This CDR3 is 17 amino acids long. CDR1 is MGHRA and CDR2 is YSYEKL in the germline V gene.

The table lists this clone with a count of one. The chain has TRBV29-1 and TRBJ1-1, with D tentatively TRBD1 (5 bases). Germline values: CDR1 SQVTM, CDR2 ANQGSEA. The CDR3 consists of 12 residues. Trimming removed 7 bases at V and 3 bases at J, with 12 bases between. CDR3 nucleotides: TGCAGCGGCGGGGGGGAGCACACTGAAGCTTTCTTT. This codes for CSGGGEHTEAFF.

The CDR3 is CASSPYRVVDTEAFF. The CDR3 DNA sequence: TGTGCCAGCAGCCCGTACAGGGTTGTAGACACTGAAGCTTTCTTT. The gene calls are TRBV7-2 and TRBJ1-1; D possibly corresponds to TRBD1 (6 bases). The length of the CDR3 is 15 residues. The V gene lost 5 bases and the J gene lost 3 bases, with 16 bases spanning the gap. Germline loops: CDR1 SGHTA, CDR2 FQGNSA.